This T cell receptor (beta chain) is drawn from a study of T-cell memory formation after mild COVID-19. Constant-segment primers were used for 5'RACE, and the resulting TCR alpha and TCR beta cDNA libraries carried sample barcodes and UMIs. TCRdb called the 5' RACE reads again in MiXCR, with one record for every CDR3 protein. The data show about 470,000 distinct CDR3 sequences, with roughly 25% seen just once and about 12% held by the top ten. General study findings and limits: Contracting CD4+ clones were located mainly in CM and EM, and CD8+ clones in EMRA.

This clonotype turned up a few times. Its antigen is unknown. With 3 bases clipped from V and 2 bases from J, the junction kept 6 bases outside the gene matches. The CDR3 runs to 15 residues. This chain connects TRBV12-3 or TRBV12-4 to TRBJ2-7; the match to TRBD1 covers 8 bases. The sequence came from an adult woman who had mild COVID-19 (a few samples of this study predate the infection). Cell type and time point are not known. The material sequenced was PBMCs or a T cell subset sorted from them (not recorded which). CDR3 sequence reads: CASSFVDRAAYEQYF. In DNA, the CDR3 is TGTGCCAGCAGTTTTGTGGACAGGGCGGCCTACGAGCAGTACTTC.